The source of this TCR beta chain is a study of regulatory dendritic cells for organ transplantation. Comments on this clone: What it binds is not known.

V was shortened by 4 bases and J by 0 bases, with 12 bases between the two germline ends. Germline assignment: CDR1 SGHTA and CDR2 FQGNSA. The CDR3 is 15 residues long. Whole-study results and caveats: Between individuals, the alloreactive memory CD8+ T cell pool differed considerably. Memory T cells were less diverse than naive, with memory CD8+ most oligoclonal.

Profiling relied on immunoSEQ multiplex PCR, and the TCRdb table lists in-frame clones only, not all of them. The sample gives some 40,000 clones, 75% to 95% of which show up once; 0.095% to 0.14% is in the top ten. This TCR came from a human donor in good health. Input material: naive CD8+ T cells from blood. Regarding subset: CD45RA+ naive T cells. The V and J genes are TRBV7-2 and TRBJ2-5, with a tentative D call TRBD1 (6 bases). CDR3 sequence reads: CASSSGTTDQETQYF. The CDR3 DNA reads TGTGCCAGCAGCTCCGGGACAACCGACCAAGAGACCCAGTACTTC.